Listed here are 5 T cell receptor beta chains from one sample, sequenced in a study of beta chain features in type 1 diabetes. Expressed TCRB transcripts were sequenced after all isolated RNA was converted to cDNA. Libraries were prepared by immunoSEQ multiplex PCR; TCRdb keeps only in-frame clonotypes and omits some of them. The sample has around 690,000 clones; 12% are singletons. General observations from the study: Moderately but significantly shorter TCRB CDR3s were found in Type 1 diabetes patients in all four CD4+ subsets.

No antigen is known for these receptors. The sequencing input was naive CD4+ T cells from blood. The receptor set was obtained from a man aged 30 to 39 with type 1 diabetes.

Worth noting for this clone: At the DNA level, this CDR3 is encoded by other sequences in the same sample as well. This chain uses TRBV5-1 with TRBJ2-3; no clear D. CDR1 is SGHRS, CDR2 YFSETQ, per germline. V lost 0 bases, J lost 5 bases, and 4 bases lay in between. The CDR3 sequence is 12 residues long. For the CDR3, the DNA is TGCGCCAGCAGCTTGGCGTTAGATACGCAGTATTTT. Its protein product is CASSLALDTQYF.

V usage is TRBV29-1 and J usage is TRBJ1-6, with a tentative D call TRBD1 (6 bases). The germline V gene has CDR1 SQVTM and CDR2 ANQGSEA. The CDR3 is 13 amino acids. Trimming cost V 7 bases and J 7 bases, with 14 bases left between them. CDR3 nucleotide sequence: TGCAGCGCCCAACAGGGCTCCAATTCACCCCTCCACTTT. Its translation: CSAQQGSNSPLHF.

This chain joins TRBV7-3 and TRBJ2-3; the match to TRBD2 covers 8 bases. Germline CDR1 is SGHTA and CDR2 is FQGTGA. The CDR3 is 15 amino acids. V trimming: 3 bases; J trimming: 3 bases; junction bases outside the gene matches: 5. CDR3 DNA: TGTGCCAGCAGCTTGGTAGCGGGAAGGACAGATACGCAGTATTTT. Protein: CASSLVAGRTDTQYF.

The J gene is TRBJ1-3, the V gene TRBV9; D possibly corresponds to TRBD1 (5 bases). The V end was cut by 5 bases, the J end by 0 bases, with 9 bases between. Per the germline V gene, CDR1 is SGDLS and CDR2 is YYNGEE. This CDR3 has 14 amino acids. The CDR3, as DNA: TGTGCCAGCAGTCTTACAGGCTCTGGAAACACCATATATTTT. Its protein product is CASSLTGSGNTIYF.

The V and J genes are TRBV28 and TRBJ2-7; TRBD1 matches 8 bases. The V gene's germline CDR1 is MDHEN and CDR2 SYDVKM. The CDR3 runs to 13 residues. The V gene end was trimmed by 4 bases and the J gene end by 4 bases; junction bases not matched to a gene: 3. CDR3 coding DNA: TGTGCCAGCAGTTGGACAGGGCGTTACGAGCAGTACTTC. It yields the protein CASSWTGRYEQYF.